This T cell receptor beta chain was identified during a study of PD-1 blockade in classical Hodgkin lymphoma. TCRdb's table, derived via immunoSEQ multiplex PCR, lists solely in-frame clones and lacks some. This sample carries about 63,000 clones, approximately 90% of them seen once, and the ten largest clones take more than 5%. As to this clone: Its antigen is not known.

With 4 bases removed from V and 0 bases from J, the gap between germline ends came to 16 bases. The CDR3 totals 16 residues. CDR1 is SGHRS and CDR2 is YFSETQ in the germline V gene. Study results and limitations: Newly diagnosed patients were reported to exhibit reduced baseline TCR diversity relative to healthy donors. The study found complete responders had baseline diversity similar to newly diagnosed patients.

Brentuximab vedotin exposure varied among the patients, all of whom had relapsed after autologous stem cell transplantation. The genes are TRBV5-1 and TRBJ1-1; possibly TRBD1 for D (5 bases). This TCR was sampled from a human donor with classical Hodgkin lymphoma. Sequencing was performed on peripheral blood mononuclear cells (PBMCs), taken before the second cycle of nivolumab. The CDR3 spells CASSITPTDMNTEAFF. CDR3 DNA sequence: TGCGCCAGCAGCATAACCCCGACGGACATGAACACTGAAGCTTTCTTT.